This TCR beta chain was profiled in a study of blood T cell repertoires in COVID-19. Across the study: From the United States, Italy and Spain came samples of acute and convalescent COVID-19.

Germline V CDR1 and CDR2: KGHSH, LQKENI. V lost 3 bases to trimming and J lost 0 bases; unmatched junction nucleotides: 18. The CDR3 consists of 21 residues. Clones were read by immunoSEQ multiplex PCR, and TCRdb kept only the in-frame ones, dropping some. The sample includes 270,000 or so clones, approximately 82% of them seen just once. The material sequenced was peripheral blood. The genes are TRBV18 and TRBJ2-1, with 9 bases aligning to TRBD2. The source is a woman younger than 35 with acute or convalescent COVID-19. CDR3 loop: CASSPPPSGTSGLSSYNEQFF. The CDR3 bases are TGTGCCAGCTCACCCCCCCCTAGCGGGACCAGTGGACTGAGCTCCTACAATGAGCAGTTCTTC.